Sequencing of this TCR beta chain was carried out in a study of T cells in Graves' hyperthyroidism and ophthalmopathy. Study-level background: Peripheral blood specimens were obtained at initial diagnosis, prior to any treatment. Whole-study findings and limits: Model predictions of ophthalmopathy came a median around 6.5 months before onset.

Amplification targeted TCR beta CDR3 regions from RNA transcripts. TCR CDR3 regions were first amplified by RT-PCR with HTBI primers. TCRdb reanalysed the multiplex PCR reads using MiXCR and keeps one entry per CDR3 protein. The sample lists about 410,000 distinct CDR3 sequences, more than 12% occurring once. Germline V lookup: CDR1 MNHNS, CDR2 SASEGT. Trimming took off 6 bases at V and 4 bases at J, with 22 bases between the two ends. This CDR3 comprises 16 residues. With duration under 3 months, ophthalmopathy was active: Clinical Activity Score at least 3, NOSPECS at least 4. Clinical symptoms, serum thyroxine and TRAb, thyroid ultrasound and orbital computed tomography together formed the diagnostic basis. Comment on this clonotype: Its antigen is as yet unknown.

J is TRBJ2-7 and V is TRBV6-1; D is perhaps TRBD1 or TRBD2 (6 bases each). This clonotype was obtained from a woman aged 30 to 39 with Graves' ophthalmopathy. The sample consisted of blood. CDR3 residues: CASRQNDGGRAYEQYF. The CDR3 nucleotides read TGTGCCAGCAGACAAAATGACGGGGGCAGGGCATACGAGCAGTACTTC.